The present T cell receptor (beta chain) was sequenced within a study of regulatory T cells in long-lasting Graves disease. Study-level findings and limits: Newly diagnosed disease favored TRBV20-1 and TRBJ2-1 over persistent disease.

Arm-PCR with iRepertoire HTBI primers amplified the CDR3 regions for these TCR beta libraries. TCRdb used MiXCR to reprocess the multiplex PCR reads, holding one entry per CDR3 protein. Seen here are roughly 530,000 distinct CDR3 sequences, about 16% observed once, and the top ten hold around 25%. Germline CDR1 and CDR2: SGDLS and YYNGEE. The V gene lost 0 bases and the J gene lost 5 bases, with 12 bases spanning the gap. The CDR3 extends over 15 amino acids. About this clonotype: Its antigen is currently unknown.

The time point: newly diagnosed GD, antithyroid drugs for less than 3 months. Generation of the TCR library employed RNA extracted from PBMCs. The sample was also linked to a second study, of T cells in Graves' hyperthyroidism and ophthalmopathy. According to that study: Stable Graves' hyperthyroidism denoted no ophthalmopathy progression over 18 months. The TCR CDR3 was amplified in a first-round RT-PCR using the HTBI primer set.

The sequence was obtained from a woman between 40 and 65 years old with Graves disease. The rearrangement joins TRBV9 to TRBJ1-5, with a tentative D call TRBD1 (5 bases). Here the sequenced sample was peripheral blood mononuclear cells (PBMCs), taken at new diagnosis, from a patient treated with antithyroid drugs. The CDR3 here is CASSVGLGVDQPQHF. The DNA for the CDR3 is TGTGCCAGCAGCGTAGGTTTGGGGGTAGATCAGCCCCAGCATTTT.